This TCR beta chain was sequenced for a study of OX40 agonist ivuxolimab in advanced cancers. The study in broad terms: Ivuxolimab, which targeted the costimulatory receptor OX40 (CD134), was an agonistic, fully human IgG2 monoclonal antibody. The paper covers the monotherapy dose-escalation part of the phase I ivuxolimab trial, which included N ≈ 50 patients. Among the roughly 50 dose-escalation patients, 19 had hepatocellular carcinoma, 15 or so melanoma, 9 renal cell carcinoma and 9 head and neck cancer. The dose-escalation cohort was around 83% male with a mean age of about 65 years, ranging from roughly 23 to 80. Intravenous ivuxolimab was administered to patients every 2 weeks at six dose levels: 0.01, 0.1, 0.3, 1.5, 3 and 10 mg/kg. Partial responses occurred in three dose-escalation patients: two with cutaneous melanoma and one with hepatocellular carcinoma. The purpose of peripheral TCRbeta sequencing was to test whether ivuxolimab changed TCR sequence diversity and led to clonal T-cell expansion. Prior anti-PD-1, anti-PD-L1 or anti-CTLA-4 therapy was permitted, and checkpoint inhibitors had been received by 40% to 50% of dose-escalation patients. What the study reported, not specific to this receptor: Antigen specificity was not determined for the clonally expanded peripheral T cells. On average, CD8+ T cells showed more expanded clones than CD4+ T cells after ivuxolimab. Clonal expansion of both CD4+ and CD8+ blood T cells was observed from baseline to week 6 at doses 0.1 to 3.0 mg/kg. Low levels of normalized T-cell clonal expansion were also shown by some nonresponding patients. In the 0.1-3.0 mg/kg groups, partial responders were among the patients with the lowest normalized peripheral clonal expansion, particularly in CD8+ T cells.

V and J lose 4 bases and 4 bases, and a span of 16 bases separates them. The CDR3, cysteine through phenylalanine, is 15 amino acids long. Of the read, only the CDR3 DNA is kept; its 45 bases are in frame from base 1. CDR1 and CDR2 are read off the germline V gene as LGHNA and YSLEER. Genomic DNA was extracted from sorted cells for sequencing of the TCRbeta CDR3 region. The immunoSEQ Assay was used to sequence the TCRbeta CDR3 regions. Here the immuneACCESS table is served through TCRdb, limited to in-frame sequences with V and J called. Missing clones are a known gap in these copies; in checked studies unresolved V genes cover under half, and the rest lacks a known reason. This sample lists about 71,000 clones; roughly nine tenths were detected once. 14% to 15% of the sample comes from the top ten. On this clone: Its antigen target is currently unknown. No clone much larger than this one lies a single base away; base qualities are absent.

The trial excluded patients who had a history of autoimmune disease or were on systemic immunosuppression. Peripheral blood for TCR sequencing was drawn from every dose cohort at baseline, at cycle 4 day 1 and at cycle 7 day 1. Samples were obtained from an open-label, multicenter, first-in-human phase I dose-escalation trial of ivuxolimab. Adults with locally advanced or metastatic melanoma, renal cell carcinoma, hepatocellular carcinoma or head and neck squamous cell carcinoma were enrolled in the trial. Before TCR sequencing, CD4+ T cells and CD8+ T cells from peripheral blood were sorted into separate populations.

The material was CD4+ or CD8+ T cells sorted from blood, obtained in a trial of the OX40 agonist ivuxolimab. The chain is assembled from TRBV4-3 and TRBJ2-5, with an unclear D gene assignment. The TCR originated in an adult with an advanced solid tumor such as melanoma, head and neck, liver or kidney cancer. The CDR3 protein is CASSRILEFTETQYF. In nucleotides, the sequence is TGCGCCAGCAGCCGTATCCTGGAATTCACAGAGACCCAGTACTTC.